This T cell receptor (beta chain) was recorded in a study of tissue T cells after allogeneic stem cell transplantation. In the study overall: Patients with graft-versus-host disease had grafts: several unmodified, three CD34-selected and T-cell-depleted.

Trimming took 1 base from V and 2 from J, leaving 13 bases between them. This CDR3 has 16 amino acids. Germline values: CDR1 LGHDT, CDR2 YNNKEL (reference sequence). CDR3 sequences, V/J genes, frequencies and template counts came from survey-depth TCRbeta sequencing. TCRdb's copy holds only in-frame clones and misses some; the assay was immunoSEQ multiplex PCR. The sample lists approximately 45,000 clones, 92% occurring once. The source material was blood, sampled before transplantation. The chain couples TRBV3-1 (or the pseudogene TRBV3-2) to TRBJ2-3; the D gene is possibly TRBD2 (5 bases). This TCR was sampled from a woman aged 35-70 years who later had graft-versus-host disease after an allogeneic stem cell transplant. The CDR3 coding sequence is TGTGCCAGCAGCCAAGGTAGTAAGCGGCTCACAGATACGCAGTATTTT. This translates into CASSQGSKRLTDTQYF.